This TCR beta chain was obtained from a study of blood T cell repertoires in COVID-19. Study as a whole: Some COVID-19 samples were acute and others convalescent; all came from the United States, Italy and Spain. T cells, B-cell-depleted T cells, or PBMCs provided the cDNA or gDNA that served as material.

Per the original data handling: How many nucleated cells were present was estimated from reference gene primer amplification. Here immunoSEQ multiplex PCR was the method, and the copy in TCRdb shows in-frame clones only, minus some. The V and J calls and clone size are taken from that table; D and trimming were inferred from the DNA. The table records about 200,000 clones, 90% to 95% of them present only once. Enrolment of Seattle patients took place during active infection, and they were followed longitudinally. Trimming took 6 bases from V and 3 from J, leaving 15 bases between them. Germline V CDR1 and CDR2: MDHEN, SYDVKM. The CDR3 sequence is 15 residues long.

The sequence was collected from a man aged 60-69 years with COVID-19, enrolled during active disease. Input material: peripheral blood. The gene calls are TRBV28 and TRBJ1-5; D might be TRBD1 (6 bases). CDR3 amino acids: CASSLRGRPNQPQHF. In DNA form, the CDR3 reads TGTGCCAGCAGCCTCAGGGGACGGCCCAATCAGCCCCAGCATTTT.